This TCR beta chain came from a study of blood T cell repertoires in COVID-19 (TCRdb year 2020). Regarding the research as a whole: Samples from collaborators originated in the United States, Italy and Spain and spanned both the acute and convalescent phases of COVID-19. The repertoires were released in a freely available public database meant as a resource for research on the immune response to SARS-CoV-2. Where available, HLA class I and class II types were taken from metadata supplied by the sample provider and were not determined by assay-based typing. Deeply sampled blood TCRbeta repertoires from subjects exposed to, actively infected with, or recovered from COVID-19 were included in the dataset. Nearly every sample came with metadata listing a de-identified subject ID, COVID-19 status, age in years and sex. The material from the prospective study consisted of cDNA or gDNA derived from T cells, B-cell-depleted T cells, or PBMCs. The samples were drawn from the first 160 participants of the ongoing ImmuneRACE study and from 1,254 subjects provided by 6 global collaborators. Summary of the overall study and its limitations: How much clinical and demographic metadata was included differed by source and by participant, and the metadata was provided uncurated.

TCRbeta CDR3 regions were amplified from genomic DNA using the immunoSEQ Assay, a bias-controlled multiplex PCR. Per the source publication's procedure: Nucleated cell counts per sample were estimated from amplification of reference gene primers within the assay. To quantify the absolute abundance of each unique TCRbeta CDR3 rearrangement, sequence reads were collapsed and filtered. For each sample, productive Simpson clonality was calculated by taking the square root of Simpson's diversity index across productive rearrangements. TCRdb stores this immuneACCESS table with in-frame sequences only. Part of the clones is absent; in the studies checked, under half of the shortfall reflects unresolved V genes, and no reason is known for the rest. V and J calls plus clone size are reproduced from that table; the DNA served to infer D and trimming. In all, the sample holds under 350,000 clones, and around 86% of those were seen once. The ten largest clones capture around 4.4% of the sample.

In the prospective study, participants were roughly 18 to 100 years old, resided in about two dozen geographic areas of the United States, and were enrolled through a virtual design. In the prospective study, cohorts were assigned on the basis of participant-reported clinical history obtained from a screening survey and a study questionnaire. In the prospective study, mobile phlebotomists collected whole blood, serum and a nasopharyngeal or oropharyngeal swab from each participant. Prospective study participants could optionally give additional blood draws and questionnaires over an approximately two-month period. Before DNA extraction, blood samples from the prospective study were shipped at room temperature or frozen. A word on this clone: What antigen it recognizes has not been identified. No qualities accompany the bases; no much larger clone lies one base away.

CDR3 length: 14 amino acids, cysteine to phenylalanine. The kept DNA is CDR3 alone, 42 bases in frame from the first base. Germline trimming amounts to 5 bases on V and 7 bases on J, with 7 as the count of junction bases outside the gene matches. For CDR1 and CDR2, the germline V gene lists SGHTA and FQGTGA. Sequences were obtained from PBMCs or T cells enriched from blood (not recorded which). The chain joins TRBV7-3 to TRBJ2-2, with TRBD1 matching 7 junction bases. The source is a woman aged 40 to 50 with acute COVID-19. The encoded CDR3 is CASSTGAASGELFF. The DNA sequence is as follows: TGTGCCAGCAGCACAGGGGCAGCAAGCGGGGAGCTGTTTTTT.